This T cell receptor beta chain was sequenced in a study of T cells in localized non-small cell lung cancer. Libraries were prepared by immunoSEQ multiplex PCR; TCRdb keeps only in-frame clonotypes and omits some of them. The sample includes approximately 70,000 clones, about nine tenths seen only once; the top ten take less than 25%. Findings and limits, study-wide: Only one tumor region went through sequencing, so heterogeneity may still be there. It was uninvolved adjacent lung that showed the highest T cell clonality, exceeding tumor. Those with higher blood T cell density had longer overall survival. Out of the top 100 tumor clones, a median approximately 61 were seen in adjacent lung.

V was cut by 4 bases and J by 4 bases, with 13 bases left in between. CDR1 SGHNT and CDR2 YYREEE come from the germline V gene (reference sequence). This CDR3 region has 14 residues. Note on this clone: Its matching antigen is unknown.

Material: peripheral blood, obtained before any cancer treatment. The receptor comes from a male donor at least 60 years old with stage III squamous cell lung carcinoma. This chain uses TRBV5-4 with TRBJ2-3; D might be TRBD2 (6 bases). CDR3 protein: CASSNSGWADTQYF. CDR3 DNA: TGTGCCAGCAGCAATAGCGGTTGGGCAGATACGCAGTATTTT.